This TCR beta chain is drawn from a study of CD8+CD57+ T cells in acquired aplastic anemia. Whole-study context: Sorted CD4+ plus CD8+ cells gave DNA averaging about 3.2 ug.

Trimming took 4 bases from V and 3 from J, leaving 13 bases between them. Germline assignment: CDR1 MGHRA and CDR2 YSYEKL. The CDR3 runs to 14 residues. Genomic DNA, serving as template, underwent TCR beta VDJ and CDR3 profiling. One entry per CDR3 protein, called by TCRdb with MiXCR from the reads. The sample contains 400,000 to 600,000 distinct CDR3 sequences, more than 25% of which appear only once. Findings and limits, study-wide: About 29 sequences, all CD8+ CDR3, were shared between patients and controls. Patients versus controls showed no significant CD8+ Simpson's diversity difference.

The authors sequenced patients whose flow cytometry had shown CD8+CD57+ cell expansion. Blood sampling was performed on the patients, and none of them had received therapy by then. Turning to this clonotype: The antigen is not known.

This chain connects TRBV4-1 to TRBJ2-7; D call uncertain. Source material: sorted CD4+, CD8+, or CD8+CD57+ T cells (not recorded which) from PBMCs. The TCR comes from a human donor with aplastic anemia. The DNA for the CDR3 is TGCGCCAGCAGCCTGCGGTTGTTGAGCTACGAGCAGTACTTC. It is translated as CASSLRLLSYEQYF.